The T cell receptor (beta chain) under discussion was sequenced for a study of T cell changes during pregnancy in multiple sclerosis. Libraries were prepared by immunoSEQ multiplex PCR; TCRdb keeps only in-frame clonotypes and omits some of them. The data show about 55,000 clones, 94% seen once. With 1 base removed from V and 0 bases from J, the gap between germline ends came to 6 bases. The germline V gene has CDR1 MDHEN and CDR2 SYDVKM. The CDR3 sequence is 14 residues long. The TCR comes from a female donor with multiple sclerosis, enrolled in a pregnancy study. The chain couples TRBV28 to TRBJ1-2; no clear D. The sample in question was CD8+ T cells from peripheral blood mononuclear cells, obtained in the third trimester of pregnancy. Here the CDR3 DNA reads TGTGCCAGCAGTTTATTGAAGCCTAACTATGGCTACACCTTC. It encodes CASSLLKPNYGYTF.